The 21 T cell receptor beta chains in this list originate from one sample, sequenced in a study of OX40 agonist ivuxolimab in advanced cancers. This table comes from immunoSEQ multiplex PCR, and its TCRdb copy is limited to in-frame clones, with some not included. The profile shows about 78,000 clones, roughly 92% of them singletons. The source material was CD4+ or CD8+ T cells sorted from blood, sampled in a trial of the OX40 agonist ivuxolimab. The receptors shown here come from an adult with an advanced solid tumor such as melanoma, head and neck, liver or kidney cancer.

The J gene is TRBJ2-5, the V gene TRBV18; tentatively, D is TRBD1 or TRBD2 (5 bases each). The CDR3 extends over 16 amino acids. Germline V CDR1 and CDR2: KGHSH, LQKENI. Trimming pared 3 bases from V and 0 bases from J, leaving 14 bases between. In DNA, the CDR3 is TGTGCCAGCTCACCTTACTCGTGGGGGAACCAAGAGACCCAGTACTTC. Its translation is CASSPYSWGNQETQYF.

The chain has TRBV6-5 and TRBJ1-1, with TRBD1 as a possible D gene (5 bases). The CDR3 length is 14 residues. The V gene's germline CDR1 is MNHEY and CDR2 SVGAGI. V dropped 4 bases and J dropped 0 bases, with 9 bases sitting between them. The chain's CDR3 is CASSWDRVNTEAFF. The CDR3 DNA is TGTGCCAGCAGTTGGGACCGTGTGAACACTGAAGCTTTCTTT.

This clone was observed once. V gene TRBV5-1 combines with J gene TRBJ1-5; D uncertain. The CDR3 covers 13 residues. Germline CDR1 is SGHRS and CDR2 is YFSETQ. V shed 2 bases and J shed 5 bases, with 8 bases lying between them. CDR3 in DNA: TGCGCCAGCAGCTTACAGCCAGATCAGCCCCAGCATTTT. This encodes CASSLQPDQPQHF.

This rearrangement joins TRBV28 to TRBJ2-2, with 7 bases lining up with TRBD2. Germline lookup yields CDR1 MDHEN and CDR2 SYDVKM. This CDR3 is 16 amino acids long. V shed 2 bases and J 4 bases; nucleotides not matched to a gene: 7. The CDR3 region has the DNA TGTGCCAGCAGTTTACCCTCTTCGGGGGGCACCGGGGAGCTGTTTTTT. Encoded protein: CASSLPSSGGTGELFF.

This chain uses TRBV7-9 with TRBJ2-7, with TRBD1 matching 9 bases. Looked up from germline, CDR1 is SEHNR and CDR2 is FQNEAQ (reference sequence). This CDR3 has 11 amino acids. Trimming took 5 bases from V and 7 from J; bases not matched to a gene: 0. The chain's CDR3 is CASSGTGEQYF. Here the CDR3 DNA reads TGTGCCAGCAGCGGGACAGGGGAGCAGTACTTC.

The chain combines TRBV7-9 with TRBJ2-3; D might be TRBD1 or TRBD2, each matching 5 bases. Trimming cost V 5 bases and J 6 bases, with 12 bases left between them. The germline CDR1 and CDR2 sequences are SEHNR and FQNEAQ (reference sequence). CDR3 length: 13 residues. CDR3 bases: TGTGCCAGCAGCGTAACCCGGGGCGATACGCAGTATTTT. Translated, it gives CASSVTRGDTQYF.

This clone was observed a single time. The chain is built from TRBV30 and TRBJ2-2; TRBD1 matches 10 bases. With V trimmed by 6 bases and J by 7 bases, 14 bases remained unmatched. Germline-derived CDR1 and CDR2 are GTSNPN and SVGIG (reference sequence). This CDR3 is 16 amino acids long. The CDR3 DNA is TGTGCCTGCCCAGGGGACAGGGGACCTCAAGGCGGGGAGCTGTTTTTT. This sequence encodes CACPGDRGPQGGELFF.

V and J are TRBV23-1 and TRBJ2-6; D remains ambiguous. TRBV23-1 is known as an ORF, though its function is uncertain. The length of the CDR3 is 18 residues. Between the trimmed V and J ends, which lost 1 base and 5 bases, there was a span of 18 bases. DNA for the CDR3: TGCGCCAGCAGTCAATTTCTGCCGCAACAAAGTCGGGCCAACGTCCTGACTTTC. It codes for CASSQFLPQQSRANVLTF.

The rearrangement uses TRBV5-6 and TRBJ2-7; no definite D call. CDR3 size: 16 residues. The V end was cut by 5 bases, the J end by 5 bases, with 23 bases between. Germline CDR1 reads SGHDT; CDR2 reads YYEEEE. The CDR3 region has the DNA TGTGCCAGCAGAAGGAAGGGTATGGGCGGACCCCACGAGCAGTACTTC. Translated: CASRRKGMGGPHEQYF.

This rearrangement joins TRBV10-2 to TRBJ1-4; D gene ambiguous. The ends were cut back, 2 bases at V and 5 bases at J, with 6 bases in the middle. The germline CDR1 and CDR2 sequences are WSHSY and SAAADI. CDR3 length: 13 residues. CDR3 in DNA: TGCGCCAGCAGTGAGACAAGGAATGAAAAACTGTTTTTT. Its protein product is CASSETRNEKLFF.

This clone appeared once. The J gene is TRBJ2-7, the V gene TRBV6-1; 9 nucleotides line up with TRBD1. Germline V gene data show CDR1 as MNHNS and CDR2 as SASEGT. This CDR3 comprises 12 residues. Trimming cost V 7 bases and J 6 bases; bases outside gene matches: 4. The CDR3 DNA reads as TGTGCCAGCAACAGGGGGCGCGTCGAGCAGTACTTC. Its protein is CASNRGRVEQYF.

The V gene is TRBV29-1, the J gene TRBJ2-7, with 12 nucleotides matching TRBD1. Germline CDR1 reads SQVTM; CDR2 reads ANQGSEA. V lost 7 bases to trimming and J lost 9 bases; unmatched junction nucleotides: 7. CDR3 size: 12 residues. The DNA of the CDR3 is TGCAGCGGGTCGGGACAGGGGGCTTTGCAGTACTTC. This translates into CSGSGQGALQYF.

As for this clone: Different DNA sequences within this sample yield the same CDR3. V is TRBV5-1 and J is TRBJ2-3; D uncertain. The CDR3 length is 13 residues. CDR1 is SGHRS and CDR2 is YFSETQ in the germline V gene. V lost 0 bases, J lost 5 bases, and 7 bases lay in between. Written as DNA, the CDR3 is TGCGCCAGCAGCTTGGAAGGCGGAGATACGCAGTATTTT. Translating it yields CASSLEGGDTQYF.

The chain combines TRBV5-1 with TRBJ1-1; TRBD1 is a possible D gene (5 bases). Trimming cost V 0 bases and J 1 base, with 10 bases left between them. This CDR3 region has 15 residues. Germline V gene lookup returns CDR1 SGHRS and CDR2 YFSETQ. The CDR3 sequence is CASSLGQIRNTEAFF. The CDR3 nucleotides are TGCGCCAGCAGCTTGGGACAGATTAGGAACACTGAAGCTTTCTTT.

The chain couples TRBV19 to TRBJ2-5; D possibly uses TRBD1 or TRBD2 (5 bases each). The V and J ends lost 0 bases and 4 bases respectively, with 12 bases between them. Germline V lookup: CDR1 LNHDA, CDR2 SQIVND (reference sequence). CDR3 length equals 15 residues. CDR3 DNA sequence: TGTGCCAGTAGTATAGATCGGGGCGGCCCAGAGACCCAGTACTTC. Translated: CASSIDRGGPETQYF.

The rearrangement links TRBV5-1 to TRBJ2-7; possibly TRBD2 for D (5 bases). The CDR3 contains 14 residues. V lost 0 bases, J lost 3 bases, and 10 bases lay in between. Germline V lookup: CDR1 SGHRS, CDR2 YFSETQ. CDR3 protein: CASSLVGGHYEQYF. The CDR3, as DNA: TGCGCCAGCAGCTTGGTTGGAGGCCACTACGAGCAGTACTTC.

The gene calls are TRBV6-1 and TRBJ2-5; TRBD1 agrees at 7 bases. This CDR3 contains 16 residues. Trimming removed 0 bases from V and 3 bases from J; junction bases left unmatched: 7. Germline V gene sequence: CDR1 MNHNS, CDR2 SASEGT. For the CDR3, the DNA is TGTGCCAGCAGTGAAGCGAGGGACAGAGGGGAAGAGACCCAGTACTTC. Residues: CASSEARDRGEETQYF.

The V call is TRBV4-2, the J call TRBJ2-5; D not certain. This CDR3 is 14 amino acids long. V lost 1 base and J 1 base, leaving 7 bases between the germline ends. Per the germline V gene, CDR1 is LGHNA and CDR2 is YNFKEQ. The DNA of the CDR3 is TGTGCCAGCAGCCAAGGGCATGGCCAAGAGACCCAGTACTTC. It specifies CASSQGHGQETQYF.

This clone was found once. This sequence joins TRBV5-1 and TRBJ2-7; maybe TRBD1 (6 bases). The CDR3 is 14 residues long. Germline V gene data show CDR1 as SGHRS and CDR2 as YFSETQ. V was shortened by 3 bases and J by 4 bases, with 14 bases between the two germline ends. CDR3 in DNA: TGCGCCAGCAGCTCGTCACAGGGATCGTACGAGCAGTACTTC. It encodes CASSSSQGSYEQYF.

This clone showed up just a few times. This rearrangement joins TRBV10-1 to TRBJ2-3; 11 nucleotides line up with TRBD2. The CDR3 sequence is 16 residues long. The junction had 5 bases not matched to a gene; V was cut back by 6 bases and J by 0 bases. Per germline, CDR1 WNHNN and CDR2 SYGVQD (reference sequence). The chain's CDR3 is CASSGTSGSSTDTQYF. The CDR3 DNA reads TGCGCCAGCAGCGGGACTAGCGGCTCTAGCACAGATACGCAGTATTTT.

This rearrangement joins TRBV6-1 to TRBJ2-4; a weak D match, TRBD1 (6 bases). The CDR3 runs 14 residues. CDR1 and CDR2 (germline): MNHNS, SASEGT. V was shortened by 7 bases and J by 0 bases, with 10 bases between the two germline ends. CDR3 in DNA: TGTGCCAGCACCCAGGGGCTAGCCAAAAACATTCAGTACTTC. Translated: CASTQGLAKNIQYF.